Listed below are T cell receptor beta chains from one sample, sequenced in a study of T cell responses to AZD1222 COVID-19 vaccine. Produced via immunoSEQ multiplex PCR; TCRdb's table is partial and in-frame only. Here the sample spans around 120,000 clones, roughly 91% being singletons. The source material was peripheral blood, sampled 28 days after the second AZD1222 dose. These receptors originate from an adult who received the AZD1222 COVID-19 vaccine. Each CDR3 is given with its conserved first and last residue. The D gene is left open where the match is weak. Size values are once, few and many counts, or a class for expanded clones, and some rows have none.

len: 17
v_gene: TRBV2
j_gene: TRBJ1-3
abundance: NA
d_gene: NA
CDR3nt: TGTGCCAGCAGTGAACTGGGGTGGCAGTTCTCTGGAAACACCATATATTTT
CDR3aa: CASSELGWQFSGNTIYF

len: 16
v_gene: TRBV11-2
j_gene: TRBJ2-7
abundance: few
d_gene: NA
CDR3nt: TGTGCCAGCAGCTTAGGGTTACCGGGCCAAGTTTACGAGCAGTACTTC
CDR3aa: CASSLGLPGQVYEQYF

len: 13
v_gene: TRBV7-9
j_gene: TRBJ1-3
abundance: NA
d_gene: NA
CDR3nt: TGTGCCGTATCCTGGGTAGCTGGAAACACCATATATTTT
CDR3aa: CAVSWVAGNTIYF

len: 15
v_gene: TRBV4-3
j_gene: TRBJ2-7
abundance: NA
d_gene: NA
CDR3nt: TGCGCCAGCAGCCAAGAGGCCAGGGGTCAATACGAGCAGTACTTC
CDR3aa: CASSQEARGQYEQYF

len: 15
v_gene: TRBV5-1
j_gene: TRBJ1-2
abundance: NA
d_gene: NA
CDR3nt: TGCGCCAGCAGCTTGTCCGGACAGACCTACTATGGCTACACCTTC
CDR3aa: CASSLSGQTYYGYTF

len: 18
v_gene: TRBV24-1
j_gene: TRBJ2-2
abundance: NA
d_gene: TRBD2
CDR3nt: TGTGCCACCAGTGCCAACGGACTAGCCCGAGGGGGCACCGGGGAGCTGTTTTTT
CDR3aa: CATSANGLARGGTGELFF

len: 14
v_gene: TRBV14
j_gene: TRBJ2-2
abundance: NA
d_gene: NA
CDR3nt: TGTGCCAGCAGAGGGGGTGTTAACACCGGGGAGCTGTTTTTT
CDR3aa: CASRGGVNTGELFF

len: 14
v_gene: TRBV6-1
j_gene: TRBJ1-2
abundance: NA
d_gene: NA
CDR3nt: TGTGCCAGCAGTGAAGCGACCGGGGACTATGGCTACACCTTC
CDR3aa: CASSEATGDYGYTF

len: 13
v_gene: TRBV29-1
j_gene: TRBJ1-4
abundance: NA
d_gene: TRBD1
CDR3nt: TGCAGCGTTGAAGGGACAGGGGATGAAAAACTGTTTTTT
CDR3aa: CSVEGTGDEKLFF

len: 14
v_gene: TRBV7-2
j_gene: TRBJ2-5
abundance: NA
d_gene: TRBD2
CDR3nt: TGTGCCAGCAGCTTAGTGCTAGCGGCAGAGACCCAGTACTTC
CDR3aa: CASSLVLAAETQYF

len: 14
v_gene: TRBV30
j_gene: TRBJ2-5
abundance: NA
d_gene: NA
CDR3nt: TGTGCCTGGAGTGTACCCAGGGGTCAAGAGACCCAGTACTTC
CDR3aa: CAWSVPRGQETQYF

len: 13
v_gene: TRBV7-8
j_gene: TRBJ2-7
abundance: NA
d_gene: NA
CDR3nt: TGTGCCAGCAGCTTACAGGGGCACGGCGAGCAGTACTTC
CDR3aa: CASSLQGHGEQYF

len: 19
v_gene: TRBV19
j_gene: TRBJ2-7
abundance: NA
d_gene: TRBD2
CDR3nt: TGTGCCAGTAGTATTTACTCAGGGACTAGCGGGAGAAGCTCCTACGAGCAGTACTTC
CDR3aa: CASSIYSGTSGRSSYEQYF

len: 14
v_gene: TRBV7-2
j_gene: TRBJ1-1
abundance: NA
d_gene: NA
CDR3nt: TGTGCCAGCAGCTTAGCTCGACGGGGAAACGGAGCTTTCTTT
CDR3aa: CASSLARRGNGAFF

len: 11
v_gene: TRBV20-1
j_gene: TRBJ1-1
abundance: NA
d_gene: NA
CDR3nt: TGCAGTGCTTCCCGGGGCCCTGAAGCTTTCTTT
CDR3aa: CSASRGPEAFF

len: 17
v_gene: TRBV2
j_gene: TRBJ2-3
abundance: NA
d_gene: TRBD2
CDR3nt: TGTGCCAGCAGTGACCTCGGGAGGGCCACGGGCACAGATACGCAGTATTTT
CDR3aa: CASSDLGRATGTDTQYF

len: 16
v_gene: TRBV5-1
j_gene: TRBJ1-2
abundance: NA
d_gene: TRBD1
CDR3nt: TGCGCCAGCAGCTTGGCCGGAGGACAGGGTATATTTGGCTACACCTTC
CDR3aa: CASSLAGGQGIFGYTF

len: 12
v_gene: TRBV6-5
j_gene: TRBJ1-1
abundance: NA
d_gene: NA
CDR3nt: TGTGCCAGCGGGAAGGGGGGGGGCATAGCTTTCTTT
CDR3aa: CASGKGGGIAFF

len: 11
v_gene: TRBV6-5
j_gene: TRBJ2-7
abundance: NA
d_gene: NA
CDR3nt: TGTGCCAGCAGTTCCGCCCTGGGGCAGTACTTC
CDR3aa: CASSSALGQYF

len: 18
v_gene: TRBV2
j_gene: TRBJ1-4
abundance: NA
d_gene: TRBD1
CDR3nt: TGTGCCAGCAAGGGGGCGCGACAGGTCGGCAGTGGATATGAAAAACTGTTTTTT
CDR3aa: CASKGARQVGSGYEKLFF

len: 15
v_gene: TRBV3-1/TRBV3-2
j_gene: TRBJ2-1
abundance: NA
d_gene: NA
CDR3nt: TGTGCCAGCAGCCCCCCACAGTTCTCCTACAATGAGCAGTTCTTC
CDR3aa: CASSPPQFSYNEQFF

len: 14
v_gene: TRBV2
j_gene: TRBJ1-2
abundance: NA
d_gene: NA
CDR3nt: TGTGCCAGCAGTGAAGCGCGAGGTAACTATGGCTACACCTTC
CDR3aa: CASSEARGNYGYTF

len: 16
v_gene: TRBV27
j_gene: TRBJ2-2
abundance: NA
d_gene: TRBD2
CDR3nt: TGTGCCAGCAGTTCAAGCGGGGGGACCAACACCGGGGAGCTGTTTTTT
CDR3aa: CASSSSGGTNTGELFF

len: 22
v_gene: TRBV12-2
j_gene: TRBJ1-2
abundance: once
d_gene: NA
CDR3nt: TGTGCAAGTCGCCCCAGCGGGAAAGTCCCGCTAGGGAAGAGAGGGACTAACTATGGCTACACCTTC
CDR3aa: CASRPSGKVPLGKRGTNYGYTF

len: 14
v_gene: TRBV27
j_gene: TRBJ2-7
abundance: NA
d_gene: TRBD1
CDR3nt: TGTGCCAGCAGTCCGACAGGGGGTTTTTACGAGCAGTACTTC
CDR3aa: CASSPTGGFYEQYF

len: 13
v_gene: TRBV29-1
j_gene: TRBJ1-2
abundance: once
d_gene: NA
CDR3nt: TGCAGCGTTGGTAAAGGTTCTAACTATGGCTACACCTTC
CDR3aa: CSVGKGSNYGYTF

len: 15
v_gene: TRBV3-1/TRBV3-2
j_gene: TRBJ1-2
abundance: NA
d_gene: NA
CDR3nt: TGTGCCAGCAGCCATGCTGCAGGTACTAACTATGGCTACACCTTC
CDR3aa: CASSHAAGTNYGYTF

len: 14
v_gene: TRBV6-2/TRBV6-3
j_gene: TRBJ2-2
abundance: NA
d_gene: TRBD2
CDR3nt: TGTGCCAGCAGCGGAGCGGGGTATTCCGGGGAGCTGTTTTTT
CDR3aa: CASSGAGYSGELFF

len: 17
v_gene: TRBV5-4
j_gene: TRBJ2-2
abundance: NA
d_gene: TRBD2
CDR3nt: TGTGCCAGCAGCCCCTACCGGGGGGGCAGGGGACACGGGGAGCTGTTTTTT
CDR3aa: CASSPYRGGRGHGELFF

len: 13
v_gene: TRBV28
j_gene: TRBJ1-1
abundance: NA
d_gene: NA
CDR3nt: TGTGCCAGCAGTAACGGTGAGGGGGTAGTGGCTTTCTTT
CDR3aa: CASSNGEGVVAFF

len: 13
v_gene: TRBV6-2/TRBV6-3
j_gene: TRBJ1-1
abundance: NA
d_gene: NA
CDR3nt: TGTGCCAGCAGTAGGAGGGAGAACACTGAAGCTTTCTTT
CDR3aa: CASSRRENTEAFF

len: 14
v_gene: TRBV29-1
j_gene: TRBJ2-5
abundance: NA
d_gene: NA
CDR3nt: TGCAGCGTTGAAGAGTGGGGGGGCGCCGGGACCCAGTACTTC
CDR3aa: CSVEEWGGAGTQYF